A single sample gave rise to the 14 T cell receptor beta chains below, sequenced in a study of blood T cell repertoires in COVID-19 (dated by TCRdb to about 2020). The library was obtained by the immunoSEQ multiplex PCR assay. TCRdb re-hosts the immuneACCESS table, in-frame sequences only. Its copies lack some clones; in the studies checked, an unresolved V gene accounts for under half of them, and the cause for the rest is not known. In this sample the table shows under 300,000 clones, 82% of which occur a single time. Together, the top ten hold around 3.5% of the sample. The specimen was peripheral blood. The receptors come from a woman aged 18-30 years with acute or convalescent COVID-19.

The chain links TRBV27 to TRBJ1-5; D not certain. CDR1 MNHEY and CDR2 SMNVEV come from the germline V gene (reference sequence). The CDR3 extends over 13 amino acids. Trimming cost V 8 bases and J 6 bases, with 14 bases left between them. The CDR3 spells CASLGGPGQPQHF. The CDR3 DNA is TGTGCCAGCTTAGGTGGGCCAGGTCAGCCCCAGCATTTT.

This sequence joins TRBV19 and TRBJ1-4; the D gene is possibly TRBD1 (5 bases). Between the trimmed V and J ends, which lost 6 bases and 15 bases, there was a span of 23 bases. From germline, CDR1 is LNHDA and CDR2 SQIVND (reference sequence). The CDR3 is made up of 14 amino acids. CDR3 coding DNA: TGTGCCAGTAGCCAATCGGCCCGCTTACGGGGGGTGTTTTTT. The encoded protein is CASSQSARLRGVFF.

This clone was detected once. This chain connects TRBV7-2 to TRBJ2-7; the D gene is possibly TRBD1 (6 bases). The CDR3 totals 13 residues. Trimming shortened V by 5 bases and J by 2 bases, and 10 bases separated the two germline ends. Per the germline V gene, CDR1 is SGHTA and CDR2 is FQGNSA. The CDR3: CASSLGQPYEQYF. The CDR3 DNA sequence: TGTGCCAGCAGCCTAGGACAGCCCTACGAGCAGTACTTC.

The rearrangement joins TRBV6-5 to TRBJ2-1; possible D gene TRBD2, 5 bases. V was shortened by 5 bases and J by 8 bases, with 10 bases between the two germline ends. CDR1 and CDR2 (germline): MNHEY, SVGAGI. There are 12 residues in the CDR3. CDR3 residues: CASSRTDDEQFF. For the CDR3, the DNA is TGTGCCAGCAGTCGGACTGATGATGAGCAGTTCTTC.

This sequence joins TRBV7-9 and TRBJ1-1; tentatively, D is TRBD1 (6 bases). V lost 5 bases and J lost 5, with 18 bases in between. CDR3 size: 15 residues. Germline V gene lookup returns CDR1 SEHNR and CDR2 FQNEAQ (reference sequence). The DNA of the CDR3 is TGTGCCAGCAGCGGCCAGGGGAGTTATGGGACTGAAGCTTTCTTT. Its translation is CASSGQGSYGTEAFF.

The V and J genes are TRBV7-9 and TRBJ2-1; possible D gene TRBD2, 7 bases. The germline V gene encodes CDR1 SEHNR and CDR2 FQNEAQ (reference sequence). With 4 bases removed from V and 7 bases from J, the gap between germline ends came to 17 bases. The CDR3 is 15 residues long. The CDR3 loop is CASSSKGDYVNEQFF. The CDR3 DNA follows: TGTGCCAGCAGCTCCAAGGGGGACTATGTGAATGAGCAGTTCTTC.

The chain couples TRBV9 to TRBJ2-1, with 12 bases lining up with TRBD2. J gave up 5 bases and V 3 bases, and 3 bases lay outside the gene matches. CDR3 length equals 15 residues. Germline CDR1 is SGDLS and CDR2 is YYNGEE. The CDR3 sequence: CASSGRTSGNNEQFF. The CDR3 DNA reads TGTGCCAGCAGCGGGCGGACTAGCGGGAACAATGAGCAGTTCTTC.

The gene calls are TRBV30 and TRBJ2-3; 7 nucleotides agree with TRBD2. With V trimmed by 8 bases and J by 1 base, 15 bases remained unmatched. The CDR3 sequence is 16 residues long. Germline V lookup: CDR1 GTSNPN, CDR2 SVGIG (reference sequence). CDR3: CARDRLAGGGTDTQYF. CDR3 DNA sequence: TGTGCCCGCGACCGTTTAGCGGGTGGAGGCACAGATACGCAGTATTTT.

This rearrangement joins TRBV6-2 or TRBV6-3 to TRBJ2-7, with 7 bases identical to TRBD1. The CDR3 is made up of 12 amino acids. V shed 5 bases, J shed 8 bases, and the junction held 6 bases outside the gene matches. The germline V gene encodes CDR1 MNHEY and CDR2 SVGEGT. The CDR3 protein is CASSSKQGKQYF. CDR3 nucleotide sequence: TGTGCCAGCAGTAGCAAACAGGGGAAGCAGTACTTC.

This chain uses TRBV9 with TRBJ1-5; unclear D gene. Per the germline V gene, CDR1 is SGDLS and CDR2 is YYNGEE. V was trimmed by 0 bases and J by 1 base, leaving 5 bases between them. CDR3 length equals 14 residues. CDR3: CASSVGASNQPQHF. DNA for the CDR3: TGTGCCAGCAGCGTAGGTGCGAGCAATCAGCCCCAGCATTTT.

This clone was observed a single time. The chain joins TRBV20-1 to TRBJ2-7; D remains ambiguous. Looked up from germline, CDR1 is DFQATT and CDR2 is SNEGSKA (reference sequence). V lost 1 base to trimming and J lost 9 bases, with 10 bases between them. The CDR3 length is 11 residues. The CDR3: CSARGTVRQYF. In DNA, the CDR3 is TGCAGTGCTAGAGGAACGGTTCGGCAGTACTTC.

This rearrangement joins TRBV2 to TRBJ2-7; a weak D match, TRBD1 (5 bases). Germline V gene data show CDR1 as SNHLY and CDR2 as FYNNEI. The CDR3 totals 15 residues. The V end was cut by 1 base, the J end by 2 bases, with 12 bases between. The CDR3 bases are TGTGCCAGCAGTGAAGGGTGGGGCAGAGCCTACGAGCAGTACTTC. As protein: CASSEGWGRAYEQYF.

In its sample, this clone was seen a few times. This rearrangement joins TRBV25-1 to TRBJ1-1; the D gene is possibly TRBD1 (5 bases). Looked up from germline, CDR1 is MGHDK and CDR2 is SYGVNS. CDR3 length: 14 residues. The ends were cut back, 0 bases at V and 8 bases at J, with 13 bases in the middle. CDR3 region: CASSEYAPGGEAFF. The CDR3 DNA sequence: TGTGCCAGCAGTGAATATGCCCCGGGGGGGGAAGCTTTCTTT.

This clone was seen just once. This CDR3 reads CASSIDFEVYEQYF. Here the CDR3 DNA reads TGTGCCAGTAGTATAGATTTCGAGGTCTACGAGCAGTACTTC. The genes are TRBV19 and TRBJ2-7; D uncertain. This CDR3 contains 14 residues. Germline values: CDR1 LNHDA, CDR2 SQIVND (reference sequence). Trimming left V 0 bases short and J 3 bases short, with 9 bases between.